The 30 T cell receptor beta chains below were found in one sample sequenced in a study of T cell responses to AZD1222 COVID-19 vaccine. Repertoires were generated with immunoSEQ multiplex PCR, while TCRdb's copy carries only in-frame clones and drops some. The sample consists of around 160,000 clones, approximately 94% of them appearing once. The input for sequencing was peripheral blood, taken on day 0 of AZD1222 vaccination. These receptors all stem from an adult in good health.

This clone appeared a few times. The V and J genes are TRBV5-1 and TRBJ2-7, with D possibly matching TRBD2 (5 bases). The V end was cut by 4 bases, the J end by 5 bases, with 13 bases between. CDR1 and CDR2 (germline): SGHRS, YFSETQ. There are 13 residues in the CDR3. CDR3 nucleotide sequence: TGCGCCAGCAGCCCCGCTGCGGGCCACGAGCAGTACTTC. Its translation is CASSPAAGHEQYF.

This chain joins TRBV27 and TRBJ1-1; D is possibly TRBD1 (5 bases). The V gene lost 2 bases and the J gene lost 2 bases, with 15 bases spanning the gap. The CDR3 consists of 16 residues. Per the germline V gene, CDR1 is MNHEY and CDR2 is SMNVEV (reference sequence). CDR3 in amino acids: CASSLLVGRANTEAFF. In DNA form, the CDR3 reads TGTGCCAGCAGTTTACTGGTAGGCAGGGCCAACACTGAAGCTTTCTTT.

This clone has more than one count but fewer than ten. The chain has TRBV10-2 and TRBJ2-4, with D unresolved. V was pared by 0 bases and J by 3 bases, with 18 bases between. Germline CDR1 and CDR2: WSHSY and SAAADI. This CDR3 comprises 18 residues. The DNA for the CDR3 is TGCGCCAGCAGTGAGTCGGCCCTAGGAACAGTAGGCAAAAACATTCAGTACTTC. Translated: CASSESALGTVGKNIQYF.

This clone was seen once. CDR3 DNA: TGTGCCACCAGCAGAGCCCGGGACAGCTCCTACGAGCAGTACTTC. Translating gives CATSRARDSSYEQYF. V and J are TRBV15 and TRBJ2-7, with TRBD1 matching over 7 bases. Trimming cost V 1 base and J 0 bases; bases outside gene matches: 3. The germline CDR1 and CDR2 sequences are LNHNV and YYDKDF (reference sequence). The CDR3 totals 15 residues.

The chain employs TRBV6-5 and TRBJ2-7; no reliable D call. Germline CDR1 and CDR2: MNHEY and SVGAGI. The CDR3 runs to 10 residues. V was clipped by 8 bases and J by 3 bases, with 5 bases between them. In DNA form, the CDR3 reads TGTGCCAGCCGCGACTACGAGCAGTACTTC. It specifies CASRDYEQYF.

The CDR3 here is CASSQGEFTGELFF. CDR3 sequence (DNA): TGTGCCAGCAGCCAAGGAGAATTTACCGGGGAGCTGTTTTTT. The chain combines TRBV3-1 (or the pseudogene TRBV3-2) with TRBJ2-2; D unresolved. The CDR3 is made up of 14 amino acids. The germline V gene encodes CDR1 LGHDT and CDR2 YNNKEL (reference sequence). V gave up 1 base and J gave up 5 bases, with 8 bases separating them.

The J gene is TRBJ2-7, the V gene TRBV3-1 (or the pseudogene TRBV3-2); tentatively, D is TRBD2 (5 bases). Trimming removed 5 bases from V and 2 bases from J, with 19 bases in between. This CDR3 has 16 residues. Germline assignment: CDR1 LGHDT and CDR2 YNNKEL (reference sequence). The CDR3 sequence: CASSRRSIAQTYEQYF. CDR3 coding DNA: TGTGCCAGCAGCAGAAGGTCCATAGCGCAGACCTACGAGCAGTACTTC.

The chain employs TRBV4-1 and TRBJ2-7, with TRBD2 matching over 10 bases. V was pared by 5 bases and J by 2 bases, with 6 bases of the junction left unmatched. Per the germline V gene, CDR1 is MGHRA and CDR2 is YSYEKL. This CDR3 is built from 15 residues. CDR3 coding DNA: TGCGCCAGCAGCTATGGACTAGCGGAGCCCTACGAGCAGTACTTC. This codes for CASSYGLAEPYEQYF.

This clone has a single count. The CDR3 nucleotides are TGTGCCAGCAGCTCCCCTGGACTAGTCTACGAGCAGTACTTC. It is translated as CASSSPGLVYEQYF. V usage is TRBV7-2 and J usage is TRBJ2-7; 7 nucleotides agree with TRBD2. The CDR3 extends over 14 amino acids. Looked up from germline, CDR1 is SGHTA and CDR2 is FQGNSA. V lost 4 bases to trimming and J lost 3 bases; unmatched junction nucleotides: 6.

V gene TRBV2 combines with J gene TRBJ2-7; 13 bases line up with TRBD2. With 9 bases clipped from V and 5 bases from J, the junction kept 10 bases outside the gene matches. Per the germline V gene, CDR1 is SNHLY and CDR2 is FYNNEI. The CDR3 covers 15 residues. The CDR3: CASRTSGSTVDEQYF. DNA of the CDR3: TGTGCCAGTCGGACTAGCGGGAGCACGGTGGACGAGCAGTACTTC.

This sequence joins TRBV9 and TRBJ2-2; 10 positions agree with TRBD2. Germline V lookup: CDR1 SGDLS, CDR2 YYNGEE. V gave up 3 bases and J gave up 2 bases; unmatched junction bases: 4. The CDR3 totals 16 residues. The CDR3 region is CASSASGRANTGELFF. In DNA, the CDR3 is TGTGCCAGCAGCGCCAGCGGGAGGGCTAACACCGGGGAGCTGTTTTTT.

The V call is TRBV5-5, the J call TRBJ1-4; D might be TRBD1 (6 bases). Trimming removed 4 bases from V and 0 bases from J, with 13 bases in between. This CDR3 contains 16 residues. CDR1 is SGHKS, CDR2 YYEKEE, per germline (reference sequence). CDR3 region: CASSPRRTATNEKLFF. CDR3 DNA sequence: TGTGCCAGCAGCCCACGCCGGACAGCAACTAATGAAAAACTGTTTTTT. The full variable domain, rest sourced from reference TRBV5-5 and TRBJ1-4, is DAGVTQSPTHLIKTRGQQVTLRCSPISGHKSVSWYQQVLGQGPQFIFQYYEKEERGRGNFPDRFSARQFPNYSSELNVNALLLGDSALYLCASSPRRTATNEKLFFGSGTQLSVL.

The CDR3 DNA reads TGCGCCAGCAGCCTATTAGGCCTAGGCGACACTGAAGCTTTCTTT. Its translation: CASSLLGLGDTEAFF. The chain employs TRBV5-1 and TRBJ1-1; D remains ambiguous. CDR1 and CDR2 (germline): SGHRS, YFSETQ. Trimming cost V 4 bases and J 3 bases, with 16 bases left between them. This CDR3 has 15 amino acids.

This rearrangement joins TRBV25-1 to TRBJ2-1, with D hard to call. V was pared by 4 bases and J by 7 bases, with 5 bases between. The CDR3 covers 11 residues. Germline CDR1 and CDR2: MGHDK and SYGVNS. CDR3 bases: TGTGCCAGCAGTGGTGGGAATGAGCAGTTCTTC. It translates to CASSGGNEQFF. Full variable domain (rest looked up from reference TRBV25-1 and TRBJ2-1): EADIYQTPRYLVIGTGKKITLECSQTMGHDKMYWYQQDPGMELHLIHYSYGVNSTEKGDLSSESTVSRIRTEHFPLTLESARPSHTSQYLCASSGGNEQFFGPGTRLTVL.

V and J are TRBV11-3 and TRBJ2-1; tentatively, D is TRBD2 (6 bases). Germline V gene data show CDR1 as SGHNT and CDR2 as YENEEA. CDR3 length equals 16 residues. Trimming stripped 4 bases from V and 8 bases from J, with 21 bases between. The DNA of the CDR3 is TGTGCCAGCAGCTCCCAGCTAAACGGGAGCTTGCATGAGCAGTTCTTC. Its protein is CASSSQLNGSLHEQFF.

The chain is built from TRBV20-1 and TRBJ1-2; D ambiguous. CDR1 and CDR2 (germline): DFQATT, SNEGSKA (reference sequence). The CDR3 loop spans 11 amino acids. Trimming shortened V by 3 bases and J by 8 bases, and 10 bases separated the two germline ends. The CDR3 DNA reads as TGCAGTGCTAGGCTTGGCTGGGGCTACACCTTC. It codes for CSARLGWGYTF.

The chain has TRBV6-5 and TRBJ1-2; D unclear. Trimming took off 10 bases at V and 8 bases at J, with 11 bases between the two ends. The CDR3 has 10 residues. The germline V gene encodes CDR1 MNHEY and CDR2 SVGAGI. DNA of the CDR3: TGTGCCATCTCCTTGGAGGGCTACACCTTC. Its protein is CAISLEGYTF.

The chain has TRBV5-6 and TRBJ1-1; 8 nucleotides match TRBD1. In germline, CDR1 is SGHDT, CDR2 YYEEEE. V gave up 1 base and J gave up 0 bases; unmatched junction bases: 5. There are 16 residues in the CDR3. CDR3 sequence: CASSLWTGTMNTEAFF. The CDR3 DNA sequence: TGTGCCAGCAGCTTGTGGACAGGGACCATGAACACTGAAGCTTTCTTT.

The V gene is TRBV28, the J gene TRBJ2-7; 9 nucleotides match TRBD2. Looked up from germline, CDR1 is MDHEN and CDR2 is SYDVKM. J gave up 5 bases and V 5 bases, and 13 bases lay outside the gene matches. This CDR3 has 16 amino acids. CDR3 sequence reads: CASSPYSGRGPNEQYF. The DNA for the CDR3 is TGTGCCAGCAGTCCCTATAGCGGGAGAGGGCCTAACGAGCAGTACTTC. The full variable domain, rest sourced from reference TRBV28 and TRBJ2-7, is DVKVTQSSRYLVKRTGEKVFLECVQDMDHENMFWYRQDPGLGLRLIYFSYDVKMKEKGDIPEGYSVSREKKERFSLILESASTNQTSMYLCASSPYSGRGPNEQYFGPGTRLTVT.

The chain links TRBV12-3 or TRBV12-4 to TRBJ1-2, with D unclear. The CDR3 is 12 residues long. V dropped 10 bases and J dropped 4 bases, with 13 bases sitting between them. The CDR3 sequence is CATKEQVYGYTF. CDR3 sequence (DNA): TGTGCCACCAAAGAGCAGGTCTATGGCTACACCTTC.

The J gene is TRBJ2-5, the V gene TRBV6-1; TRBD2 matches at 8 bases. The CDR3 sequence is 17 residues long. V was clipped by 3 bases and J by 2 bases; unmatched bases: 11. Germline CDR1 and CDR2: MNHNS and SASEGT. The CDR3 sequence: CASSELTGLASQETQYF. CDR3 DNA sequence: TGTGCCAGCAGTGAGCTAACCGGACTAGCCTCTCAAGAGACCCAGTACTTC.

V gene TRBV16 combines with J gene TRBJ1-2; 8 bases map to TRBD1. The V gene end was trimmed by 1 base and the J gene end by 6 bases; junction bases not matched to a gene: 4. In germline, CDR1 is KGHSY, CDR2 FQNENV. The CDR3 has 14 residues. The CDR3 region has the DNA TGTGCCAGCAGCCAATATCAGGGGGCAGATGGCTACACCTTC. This gives the protein CASSQYQGADGYTF.

Note on this clone: The limits of the CDR3 on the DNA are not certain, so only TCRdb's listed CDR3 is given. The rearrangement links TRBV21-1 to TRBJ1-5; the table's D gene call, TRBD1, was not cross checked with the DNA. TRBV21-1 is shown as a pseudogene. A total of 21 residues make up the CDR3, ends included. CDR3 amino acids: CASSKVRWGRGTTQRNQPQHF.

The chain joins TRBV6-5 to TRBJ2-3, with unresolved D. The germline CDR1 and CDR2 sequences are MNHEY and SVGAGI. There are 11 residues in the CDR3. V was pared by 6 bases and J by 6 bases, with 7 bases between. This CDR3 reads CASSHGDTQYF. For the CDR3, the DNA is TGTGCCAGCAGCCACGGGGATACGCAGTATTTT.

The chain carries TRBV14 and TRBJ2-5; D might be TRBD2 (5 bases). With 6 bases removed from V and 0 bases from J, the gap between germline ends came to 11 bases. In germline, CDR1 is SGHDN, CDR2 FVKESK. The CDR3 is 14 residues long. CDR3 nucleotide sequence: TGTGCCAGCAGAGGCCCGGGGTACCAAGAGACCCAGTACTTC. The encoded protein is CASRGPGYQETQYF.

The sample holds one count of this clone. The chain recombines TRBV5-1 with TRBJ2-1, with D uncertain. The V and J ends lost 2 bases and 11 bases respectively, with 11 bases between them. This CDR3 has 12 amino acids. From germline, CDR1 is SGHRS and CDR2 YFSETQ. For the CDR3, the DNA is TGCGCCAGCAGCTTACCCGACATGAAGCAGTTCTTC. This translates into CASSLPDMKQFF.

The rearrangement uses TRBV20-1 and TRBJ2-1, with no clear D. Germline assignment: CDR1 DFQATT and CDR2 SNEGSKA (reference sequence). Trimming removed 3 bases from V and 3 bases from J, with 3 bases in between. CDR3 length equals 11 residues. CDR3 coding DNA: TGCAGTGCTAGGGACTACAATGAGCAGTTCTTC. As protein: CSARDYNEQFF.

CDR3 nucleotides: TGTGCCTGGAGTGACAGGGGCACTCAGCCCCAGCATTTT. Protein product: CAWSDRGTQPQHF. J is TRBJ1-5 and V is TRBV30; 7 positions agree with TRBD1. The CDR3 totals 13 residues. Trimming took 1 base from V and 6 from J; bases not matched to a gene: 3. CDR1 is GTSNPN and CDR2 is SVGIG in the germline V gene (reference sequence).

This clone appeared once. The chain uses TRBV10-3 and TRBJ1-1; tentatively, D is TRBD1 (5 bases). CDR1 is ENHRY, CDR2 SYGVKD, per germline. Trimming cost V 10 bases and J 3 bases, with 21 bases left between them. This CDR3 has 15 amino acids. The CDR3, as DNA: TGTGCCACCAGCTACGATTACGGGGGATACACTGAAGCTTTCTTT. This sequence encodes CATSYDYGGYTEAFF.

This chain uses TRBV5-1 with TRBJ1-2; D is possibly TRBD1 (6 bases). From germline, CDR1 is SGHRS and CDR2 YFSETQ. This CDR3 is 14 amino acids long. V was shortened by 2 bases and J by 2 bases, with 10 bases between the two germline ends. The CDR3 spells CASSFVTGNYGYTF. The DNA of the CDR3 is TGCGCCAGCAGCTTCGTGACAGGCAACTATGGCTACACCTTC.